This T cell receptor (beta chain) originates from a study of PD-1 blockade in classical Hodgkin lymphoma. Relapse after autologous stem cell transplantation occurred in every patient, and brentuximab vedotin exposure varied. With respect to this clone: Its target is unknown.

CDR3 length: 15 amino acids. Trimming cost V 0 bases and J 4 bases, with 13 bases left between them. Germline V gene lookup returns CDR1 SGHDT and CDR2 YYEEEE. The study, taken as a whole, reports: It was CD4+ TCR diversity, not CD8+, that rose significantly by C4D1.

Sequenced by immunoSEQ multiplex PCR; TCRdb stores in-frame clones only, minus some. The sample lists 55,000 to 65,000 clones, around 87% occurring once. This chain links TRBV5-6 with TRBJ1-2; TRBD1 might be the D (5 bases). The source material was peripheral blood mononuclear cells (PBMCs), sampled at baseline. The receptor was isolated from a human donor with classical Hodgkin lymphoma. The CDR3 sequence: CASSLGDVWIYGYTF. In DNA form, the CDR3 reads TGTGCCAGCAGCTTGGGGGACGTGTGGATCTATGGCTACACCTTC.